The T cell receptor (beta chain) under discussion was sequenced for a study of beta chain features in type 1 diabetes. About the study: When patients were set against healthy donors, age, gender and cell yields were similar. Summed over all samples, the examined sorted cells came to under 110,000,000. Study-wide points: More deletions and fewer insertions at VDJ junctions were found in patients with type 1 diabetes.

Every bit of the isolated RNA underwent reverse transcription, so sequencing read expressed TCRB transcripts. The data were produced by immunoSEQ multiplex PCR, yet TCRdb's version contains in-frame clones alone and is incomplete. Among a few hundred thousand clones listed, 11% were seen once. CDR1 SGDLS and CDR2 YYNGEE come from the germline V gene. This CDR3 region has 15 residues. V was pared by 0 bases and J by 4 bases, with 11 bases between. This clone has at least ten counts. Its target is not known. The clonotype was recovered from a man aged 18 to 35 in good health. The V and J genes are TRBV9 and TRBJ2-1; TRBD2 is a possible D gene (6 bases). Material for sequencing was central memory CD4+ T cells from blood. The CDR3 sequence: CASSVGTKVYNEQFF. CDR3 DNA: TGTGCCAGCAGCGTAGGGACTAAAGTTTACAATGAGCAGTTCTTC.